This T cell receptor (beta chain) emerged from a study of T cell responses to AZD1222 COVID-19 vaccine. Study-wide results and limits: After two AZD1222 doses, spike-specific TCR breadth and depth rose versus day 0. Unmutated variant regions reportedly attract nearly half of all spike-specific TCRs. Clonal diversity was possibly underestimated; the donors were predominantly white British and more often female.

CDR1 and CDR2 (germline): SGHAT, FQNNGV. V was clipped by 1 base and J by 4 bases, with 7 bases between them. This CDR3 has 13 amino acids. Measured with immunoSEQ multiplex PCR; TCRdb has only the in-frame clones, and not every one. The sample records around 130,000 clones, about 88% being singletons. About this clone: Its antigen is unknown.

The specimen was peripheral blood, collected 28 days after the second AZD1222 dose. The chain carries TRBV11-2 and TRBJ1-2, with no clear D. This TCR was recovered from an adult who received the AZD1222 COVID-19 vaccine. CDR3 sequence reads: CASSLGGSYGYTF. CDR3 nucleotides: TGTGCCAGCAGCTTAGGGGGTTCCTATGGCTACACCTTC.